This T cell receptor beta chain was retrieved from a study of control samples from healthy donors and cancer patients. V was trimmed by 1 base and J by 8 bases, leaving 11 bases between them. The CDR3 contains 13 residues. The germline CDR1 and CDR2 sequences are MGHDK and SYGVNS. This clone was counted once. Clones were read by immunoSEQ multiplex PCR, and TCRdb kept only the in-frame ones, dropping some. The sample records around 200,000 clones, approximately 95% being singletons. The V gene is TRBV25-1, the J gene TRBJ1-2; no clear D gene. The TCR comes from a man younger than 35 in good health. The specimen sequenced was blood. The CDR3 region has the DNA TGTGCCAGCAGTGAATTGTCGGGTAGGGGCTACACCTTC. This encodes CASSELSGRGYTF.